The 15 T cell receptor beta chains reported below all come from one sample, sequenced in a study of cytomegalovirus exposure and HLA in healthy donors. In the PCR, 60 Vbeta and 13 Jbeta primers were used. TCRdb's copy holds only in-frame clones and misses some; the assay was immunoSEQ multiplex PCR. The sample lists some 150,000 clones; about 60% were seen once. The sequencing input was PBMCs. Receptor source: a woman aged 60-70 years in good health and CMV-seropositive.

V is TRBV6-4 and J is TRBJ2-1; 10 bases are shared with TRBD2. The ends lost 3 bases at V and 8 bases at J; junction bases unmatched: 4. Germline V gene lookup returns CDR1 MRHNA and CDR2 SNTAGT. The CDR3 is 14 amino acids. The CDR3 loop is CASSELAGVYEQFF. DNA of the CDR3: TGTGCCAGCAGTGAGCTAGCGGGAGTCTATGAGCAGTTCTTC.

The V gene is TRBV18, the J gene TRBJ1-5, with D maybe TRBD1 (6 bases). The CDR3 is 16 residues long. Between the trimmed V and J ends, which lost 0 bases and 5 bases, there was a span of 14 bases. Germline V gene lookup returns CDR1 KGHSH and CDR2 LQKENI. The CDR3 loop reads CASSPPYSGEYQPQHF. DNA for the CDR3: TGTGCCAGCTCACCACCGTACTCAGGGGAGTATCAGCCCCAGCATTTT.

This clone was seen a few times. This chain connects TRBV2 to TRBJ2-1; possibly TRBD2 for D (7 bases). The CDR3 spans 14 residues. The V end lost 10 bases, the J end lost 1 base, and 14 bases lay between the germline ends. Germline V gene data show CDR1 as SNHLY and CDR2 as FYNNEI. CDR3: CATGRGDSYNEQFF. The CDR3 DNA follows: TGTGCCACGGGGAGGGGGGATTCCTACAATGAGCAGTTCTTC.

This clone was detected a few times. J is TRBJ2-7 and V is TRBV1; the D segment call TRBD2 is taken from the table without a DNA check. TRBV1 constitutes a pseudogene. This CDR3 has 15 residues. The CDR3 DNA reads as TGCACCAGCAGCCCCCGCTGGCGGGGGACCTACGAGCAGTACTTC. Translated: CTSSPRWRGTYEQYF.

This chain uses TRBV25-1 with TRBJ2-1; 9 bases are shared with TRBD1. The length of the CDR3 is 15 residues. Germline lookup yields CDR1 MGHDK and CDR2 SYGVNS. The junction had 5 bases not matched to a gene; V was cut back by 4 bases and J by 4 bases. The CDR3 nucleotides read TGTGCCAGCAGTGTTCCGGGACAGGGATACAATGAGCAGTTCTTC. Translating gives CASSVPGQGYNEQFF.

This clone was counted a few times. The genes are TRBV30 and TRBJ1-1; a weak D match, TRBD1 (6 bases). The CDR3 loop spans 14 amino acids. The germline CDR1 and CDR2 sequences are GTSNPN and SVGIG (reference sequence). V was shortened by 2 bases and J by 4 bases, with 14 bases between the two germline ends. The CDR3 reads CAWSPQGKGTEAFF. The CDR3 nucleotides read TGTGCCTGGAGTCCACAGGGAAAGGGCACTGAAGCTTTCTTT. Combining the CDR3 with reference TRBV30 and TRBJ1-1 gives the whole variable domain SQTIHQWPATLVQPVGSPLSLECTVEGTSNPNLYWYRQAAGRGLQLLFYSVGIGQISSEVPQNLSASRPQDRQFILSSKKLLLSDSGFYLCAWSPQGKGTEAFFGQGTRLTVV.

The chain is built from TRBV5-1 and TRBJ2-5; 8 bases line up with TRBD2. Trimming removed 4 bases from V and 3 bases from J; junction bases left unmatched: 8. CDR3 length: 15 residues. The germline V gene encodes CDR1 SGHRS and CDR2 YFSETQ. CDR3 loop: CASSPPGLGEETQYF. CDR3 bases: TGCGCCAGCAGCCCGCCGGGACTAGGGGAAGAGACCCAGTACTTC.

The chain has TRBV7-3 and TRBJ2-3; 9 nucleotides line up with TRBD2. V was clipped by 4 bases and J by 2 bases; unmatched bases: 1. This CDR3 is 14 amino acids long. The V gene's germline CDR1 is SGHTA and CDR2 FQGTGA. The CDR3: CASSSSGVTDTQYF. The CDR3 DNA sequence: TGTGCCAGCAGCTCTAGCGGGGTCACAGATACGCAGTATTTT.

The chain combines TRBV5-1 with TRBJ2-5; unclear D gene. Germline V lookup: CDR1 SGHRS, CDR2 YFSETQ. The CDR3 sequence is 14 residues long. The ends were cut back, 0 bases at V and 4 bases at J, with 10 bases in the middle. CDR3: CASSLALLPETQYF. The CDR3 bases are TGCGCCAGCAGCTTGGCCCTCCTCCCAGAGACCCAGTACTTC.

In DNA, the CDR3 is TGTGCCACGAGCCCGGGACAGGGGTATGGCTACACCTTC. It codes for CATSPGQGYGYTF. The chain recombines TRBV15 with TRBJ1-2; 10 positions match TRBD1. The germline V gene encodes CDR1 LNHNV and CDR2 YYDKDF (reference sequence). The trim removed 9 bases at V and 5 bases at J, leaving 6 bases unmatched. The CDR3 runs to 13 residues.

In its sample, this clone was seen once. Additional DNA sequences in this sample encode the identical CDR3. CDR3 nucleotide sequence: TGCGCCAGCAGCCCGGGGACTAGCAAAGAGACCCAGTACTTC. It specifies CASSPGTSKETQYF. This chain uses TRBV5-1 with TRBJ2-5, with 9 bases fitting TRBD2. V lost 4 bases to trimming and J lost 3 bases; unmatched junction nucleotides: 4. The CDR3 consists of 14 residues. From germline, CDR1 is SGHRS and CDR2 YFSETQ.

This chain connects TRBV5-6 to TRBJ2-1; 10 bases map to TRBD2. After removal of 2 bases from V and 9 bases from J, the junction contained 11 bases not matched to a gene. CDR3 length: 16 residues. Germline values: CDR1 SGHDT, CDR2 YYEEEE. In DNA, the CDR3 is TGTGCCAGCAGCTTTCCTAGCGGGAGAGTTGTCCCTGAGCAGTTCTTC. This encodes CASSFPSGRVVPEQFF.

Only a few counts were recorded for this clone. This sequence joins TRBV7-9 and TRBJ2-1, with TRBD2 matching 7 bases. Germline V gives CDR1 SEHNR, CDR2 FQNEAQ (reference sequence). Trimming removed 1 base from V and 10 bases from J; junction bases left unmatched: 7. The CDR3 is 14 residues long. This chain's CDR3 is CASSLVQAGREQFF. The DNA for the CDR3 is TGTGCCAGCAGCTTAGTCCAAGCGGGACGGGAGCAGTTCTTC.

In its sample, this clone was seen once. This sequence joins TRBV4-3 and TRBJ2-2, with TRBD1 matching 10 bases. The germline V gene has CDR1 LGHNA and CDR2 YSLEER. Losses at the gene ends were 3 bases for V and 4 bases for J; bases not matched to a gene: 14. This CDR3 has 19 residues. The CDR3 DNA reads as TGCGCCAGCAGCCACGACCGCCCGGGACAGGGGATAGTCACCGGGGAGCTGTTTTTT. Protein: CASSHDRPGQGIVTGELFF.

V usage is TRBV5-1 and J usage is TRBJ2-5; TRBD2 aligns across 16 bases. The V gene's germline CDR1 is SGHRS and CDR2 YFSETQ. The V gene end was trimmed by 4 bases and the J gene end by 7 bases; junction bases not matched to a gene: 4. The CDR3 length is 15 residues. CDR3: CASSLGTSGRGTQYF. The DNA of the CDR3 is TGCGCCAGCAGCCTAGGGACTAGCGGGAGGGGGACCCAGTACTTC.